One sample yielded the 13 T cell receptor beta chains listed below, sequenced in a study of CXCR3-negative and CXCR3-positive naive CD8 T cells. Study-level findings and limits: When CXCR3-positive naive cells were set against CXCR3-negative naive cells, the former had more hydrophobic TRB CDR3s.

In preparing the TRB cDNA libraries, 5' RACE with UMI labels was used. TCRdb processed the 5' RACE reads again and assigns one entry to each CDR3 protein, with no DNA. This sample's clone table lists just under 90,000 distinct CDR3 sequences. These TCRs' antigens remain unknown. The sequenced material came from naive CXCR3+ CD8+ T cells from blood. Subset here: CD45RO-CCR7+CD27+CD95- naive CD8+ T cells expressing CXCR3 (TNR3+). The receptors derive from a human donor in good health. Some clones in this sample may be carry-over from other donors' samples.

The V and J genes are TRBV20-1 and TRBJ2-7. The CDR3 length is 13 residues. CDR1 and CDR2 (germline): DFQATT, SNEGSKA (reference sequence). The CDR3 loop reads CSARGDISYEQYF.

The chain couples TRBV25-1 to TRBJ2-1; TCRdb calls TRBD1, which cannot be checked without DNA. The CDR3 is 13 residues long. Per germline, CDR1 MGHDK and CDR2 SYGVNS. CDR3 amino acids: CASSEWGANEQFF.

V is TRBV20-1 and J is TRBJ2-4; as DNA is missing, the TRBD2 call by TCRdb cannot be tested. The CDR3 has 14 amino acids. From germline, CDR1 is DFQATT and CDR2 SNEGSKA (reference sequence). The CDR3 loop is CSALAGVAKNIQYF.

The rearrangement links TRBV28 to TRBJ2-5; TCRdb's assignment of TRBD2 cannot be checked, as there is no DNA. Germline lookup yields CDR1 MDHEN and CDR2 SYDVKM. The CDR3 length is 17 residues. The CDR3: CASSFPRRDYFRETQYF.

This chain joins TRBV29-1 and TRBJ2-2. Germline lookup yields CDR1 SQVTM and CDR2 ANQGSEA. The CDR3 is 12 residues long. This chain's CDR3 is CSVLLDSGELFF.

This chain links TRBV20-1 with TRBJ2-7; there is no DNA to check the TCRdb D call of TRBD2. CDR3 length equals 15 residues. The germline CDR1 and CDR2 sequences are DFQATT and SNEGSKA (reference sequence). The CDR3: CSARTLGWEEYEQYF.

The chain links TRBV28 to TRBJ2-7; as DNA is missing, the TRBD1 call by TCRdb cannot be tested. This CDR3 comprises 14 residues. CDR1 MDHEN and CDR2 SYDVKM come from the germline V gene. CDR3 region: CASSKQGPAYEQYF. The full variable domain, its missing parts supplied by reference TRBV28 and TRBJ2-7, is DVKVTQSSRYLVKRTGEKVFLECVQDMDHENMFWYRQDPGLGLRLIYFSYDVKMKEKGDIPEGYSVSREKKERFSLILESASTNQTSMYLCASSKQGPAYEQYFGPGTRLTVT.

The CDR3 protein is CASSQKISGQGYNQPQHF. The chain links TRBV4-1 to TRBJ1-5; without DNA, the TCRdb call of TRBD1 cannot be checked. Germline V gene data show CDR1 as MGHRA and CDR2 as YSYEKL. This CDR3 is 18 amino acids long.

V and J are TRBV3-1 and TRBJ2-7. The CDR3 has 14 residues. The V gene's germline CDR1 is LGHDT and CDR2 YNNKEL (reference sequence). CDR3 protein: CASSQGGASYEQYF.

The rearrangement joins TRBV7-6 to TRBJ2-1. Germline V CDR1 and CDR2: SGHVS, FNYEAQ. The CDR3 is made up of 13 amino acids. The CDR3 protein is CASSLGPSDEQFF.

CDR3 region: CASSLVSRGEWQPQHF. The rearrangement links TRBV11-3 to TRBJ1-5; the TCRdb D gene call, TRBD1, has no DNA to confirm it. Germline assignment: CDR1 SGHNT and CDR2 YENEEA. The CDR3 is made up of 16 amino acids.

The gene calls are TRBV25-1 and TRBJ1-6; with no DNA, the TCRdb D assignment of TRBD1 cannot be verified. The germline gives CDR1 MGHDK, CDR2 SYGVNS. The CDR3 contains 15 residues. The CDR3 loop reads CASNDPEQGDSPLHF. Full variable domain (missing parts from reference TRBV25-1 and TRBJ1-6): EADIYQTPRYLVIGTGKKITLECSQTMGHDKMYWYQQDPGMELHLIHYSYGVNSTEKGDLSSESTVSRIRTEHFPLTLESARPSHTSQYLCASNDPEQGDSPLHFGNGTRLTVT.

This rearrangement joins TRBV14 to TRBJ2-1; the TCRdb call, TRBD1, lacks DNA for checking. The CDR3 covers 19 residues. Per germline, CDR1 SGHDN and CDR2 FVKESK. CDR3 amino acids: CASSQDLRNAGTVYNEQFF. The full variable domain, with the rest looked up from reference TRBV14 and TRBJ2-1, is EAGVTQFPSHSVIEKGQTVTLRCDPISGHDNLYWYRRVMGKEIKFLLHFVKESKQDESGMPNNRFLAERTGGTYSTLKVQPAELEDSGVYFCASSQDLRNAGTVYNEQFFGPGTRLTVL.